This T cell receptor beta chain comes out of a study of tumor and adjacent non-tumor tissue in lung cancer (dated by TCRdb to between 2018 and 2020). Regarding the complete study: The cohort included around eleven adenocarcinoma, a couple of squamous cell carcinoma and 1 small cell lung cancer patients. TCRbeta CDR3 sequencing was performed on about 30 paired specimens, with one tumor sample and one normal lung sample collected per patient. Sequencing produced 130,000,000 or so productive TCRbeta reads in total, an average of around 4.2 million reads per sample. The roughly 15 enrolled patients, of whom some 10 were men and 5 were women, were aged roughly 31 to 80 years and were diagnosed with TNM stage I to III disease. Using bulk TCRbeta repertoires from 15 lung cancer patients, the study set lung tumor tissue side by side with matched distant non-tumor lung tissue.

Libraries were made using multiplex PCR. TCRdb names Illumina HiSeq 2500 as the instrument used. TCRbeta libraries were constructed through three rounds of nested PCR with primers (Table S4) according to protocols adapted from ARM-PCR. Before sequencing, PCR products in the 200-500 bp range were cut out of the gel and cleaned up using the QIAquick gel extraction kit. In the original analysis: Reads were cleaned using Trimmomatic, were merged into complete CDR3 sequences using FLASH, and were assigned to V(D)J germline segments using MiTCR. VDJtools was used to compute clonal diversity as the inverse Simpson's index. In-frame sequences lacking a premature stop codon were counted as productive reads. The public reads were quality trimmed at Q25 with fastp and then assembled into clones with MiXCR by TCRdb, keeping productive beta chains. Each entry is one CDR3 protein sequence, shown with its most common DNA and genes. These V and J calls originate from TCRdb's pipeline instead of the authors' own analysis. For this sample the table gives just over 200,000 distinct CDR3 sequences, of which 70% to 75% were detected only once. Less than 25% of the sample goes to the ten largest clones.

The research as a whole found: Only about 15 patients were included in the cohort, and the need for larger samples and more detailed clinical data was noted by the authors. The methods do not name the sequencing platform or mention unique molecular identifiers. TCR diversity was significantly higher in younger patients, and higher tumor TCR diversity was associated with shorter overall and disease-free survival. Tumor tissue showed significantly greater TCR diversity (inverse Simpson) than normal lung tissue (about 400 vs 180, P = 0.0075, Mann-Whitney U test). Peripheral blood was not sequenced, so blood TCRbeta repertoires in these lung cancer patients were not examined. The top 100 clones made up a significantly larger cumulative share of the repertoire in normal lung than in tumor tissue.

RNA was isolated from bulk, unsorted tissue, and RNA quality was assessed with a NanoDrop ND-1000 and an Agilent 2100. The donors were newly diagnosed lung cancer patients admitted for thoracic surgery in China from August to November 2014 who had not received prior chemotherapy. Patients with previous radiotherapy or chemotherapy, or with another concurrent cancer, were excluded from the study. Pieces of surgical tissue measuring about 1-2.1 cm3 were kept in RNAlater solution and stored at -80 degrees C until use. The CDR3 has 14 amino acids, counting the end cysteine and phenylalanine. The entry retains the CDR3 DNA only, 42 bases that are in frame from base 1. Via the germline V gene (reference sequence), CDR1 is SGHNT and CDR2 YYREEE. Ends trimmed: V by 4 bases, J by 6 bases; bases unmatched to a gene: 8. About this clonotype itself: What this receptor recognizes is not known. It has no much larger one-base neighbor in the sample; base qualities were not kept.

The chain couples TRBV5-4 to TRBJ1-1, with TRBD1 matching 8 junction bases. The clonotype was recovered from a man aged 55 to 70 with non-small cell lung cancer. The sample comprised lung tumor tissue. The DNA sequence follows: TGTGCCAGCAGCGCCGGGACAGGCGGGGCTGAAGCTTTCTTT. It translates as CASSAGTGGAEAFF.